This TCR beta chain was identified in a study of shared clonotypes between healthy human individuals. CD4+ cells were split into CD45RA+ naive and CD45RA-negative memory subsets. Germline assignment: CDR1 MNHEY and CDR2 SVGAGI. The germline V and J ends were trimmed by 5 bases and 4 bases, with 15 bases remaining between them. The CDR3 has 14 residues. Researchers divided each subset's genomic DNA evenly across several immunoSEQ plates. Some clones are missing from TCRdb's copy, which holds only in-frame ones; the method was immunoSEQ multiplex PCR. This table holds millions of clones, 95% found once. About this clone: Other DNA sequences in this sample translate to the same CDR3.

Sequenced material: naive CD4+ T cells sorted from blood. Described subset: CD45RA+ positively selected. The rearrangement uses TRBV6-5 and TRBJ2-7; D not resolved. The origin of this receptor is a young man in good health. The CDR3 bases are TGTGCCAGCAGTCCAAGGACCGTAACGTACGAGCAGTACTTC. It translates to CASSPRTVTYEQYF.